These 21 T cell receptor beta chains were sequenced from one sample in a study of shared clonotypes between healthy human individuals (dated by TCRdb to between 2020 and 2021). Libraries were prepared through the immunoSEQ multiplex PCR assay. TCRdb re-hosts the immuneACCESS table, in-frame sequences only. Its copies lack some clones; in the studies checked, an unresolved V gene accounts for under half of them, and the cause for the rest is not known. The sample table shows approximately 2,200,000 clones, and 93% are seen once. In total, the top ten clones hold under 2% of the sample. CD8 naive samples were obtained by positive selection for CCR7 among CD45RO-negative cells, yielding a CD45RA+CCR7+ population from which TemRA cells were excluded. Sequenced: naive CD8+ T cells from PBMCs. Read against the paper, the sample's cell subset or site label means: CD45RA+CCR7+. The receptor set was obtained from a man younger than 30 in good health. Some clones in this sample may be carry-over from other donors' samples.

The chain has TRBV27 and TRBJ1-5; TRBD1 is a possible D gene (5 bases). The CDR3 extends over 14 amino acids. Germline CDR1 reads MNHEY; CDR2 reads SMNVEV (reference sequence). The V and J ends lost 2 bases and 3 bases respectively, with 8 bases between them. The CDR3 sequence: CASSLRQYNQPQHF. The DNA of the CDR3 is TGTGCCAGCAGTTTACGACAGTACAATCAGCCCCAGCATTTT.

The chain uses TRBV7-9 and TRBJ2-7; the D gene is possibly TRBD1 (7 bases). The length of the CDR3 is 15 residues. CDR1 is SEHNR and CDR2 is FQNEAQ in the germline V gene (reference sequence). V lost 5 bases to trimming and J lost 3 bases, with 17 bases between them. In nucleotides, the CDR3 is TGTGCCAGCAGCGCCGGAGGAGGGGGCGACTACGAGCAGTACTTC. Its protein is CASSAGGGGDYEQYF.

This clone has only one observation. The chain couples TRBV9 to TRBJ2-7; D gene ambiguous. Germline CDR1 reads SGDLS; CDR2 reads YYNGEE. The CDR3 is 11 amino acids. The V gene lost 3 bases and the J gene lost 10 bases, with 11 bases spanning the gap. CDR3 nucleotide sequence: TGTGCCAGCAGCGGTGGTCTGGGTCAGTACTTC. Translating gives CASSGGLGQYF.

As for this clone: The sample holds other DNA sequences that translate to the same CDR3. CDR3 DNA: TGTGCCAGCAGTGAAGGCAGGGGAGGATATGGCTACACCTTC. Amino acid sequence: CASSEGRGGYGYTF. This chain joins TRBV2 and TRBJ1-2; D may be TRBD1 (6 bases). The germline CDR1 and CDR2 sequences are SNHLY and FYNNEI. The length of the CDR3 is 14 residues. V was trimmed by 1 base and J by 5 bases, leaving 11 bases between them. Using reference TRBV2 and TRBJ1-2 for the parts outside the CDR3, the full variable domain is EPEVTQTPSHQVTQMGQEVILRCVPISNHLYFYWYRQILGQKVEFLVSFYNNEISEKSEIFDDQFSVERPDGSNFTLKIRSTKLEDSAMYFCASSEGRGGYGYTFGSGTRLTVV.

This clone has a single count. The chain has TRBV7-9 and TRBJ2-7; the D gene is possibly TRBD2 (6 bases). The germline CDR1 and CDR2 sequences are SEHNR and FQNEAQ (reference sequence). The CDR3 has 12 amino acids. Trimming shortened V by 6 bases and J by 7 bases, and 13 bases separated the two germline ends. The CDR3: CASSSDGREQYF. The CDR3 region has the DNA TGTGCCAGCAGTTCCGATGGGAGGGAGCAGTACTTC.

The V and J genes are TRBV7-2 and TRBJ2-1; D unresolved. V gave up 1 base and J gave up 0 bases, with 10 bases separating them. This CDR3 is built from 16 residues. The germline CDR1 and CDR2 sequences are SGHTA and FQGNSA. The CDR3 nucleotides are TGTGCCAGCAGCTTAGGAGGTAGAAGCTCCTACAATGAGCAGTTCTTC. Its protein product is CASSLGGRSSYNEQFF.

The chain's CDR3 is CASSYQGDTDTQYF. CDR3 nucleotides: TGTGCCAGCAGTTACCAGGGCGATACAGATACGCAGTATTTT. The rearrangement joins TRBV6-6 to TRBJ2-3; maybe TRBD1 (5 bases). The germline V gene encodes CDR1 MNHNY and CDR2 SVGAGI (reference sequence). V lost 2 bases and J 3 bases, leaving 9 bases between the germline ends. The CDR3 is made up of 14 amino acids.

The gene calls are TRBV4-2 and TRBJ2-1; 8 bases align to TRBD2. The germline CDR1 and CDR2 sequences are LGHNA and YNFKEQ. This CDR3 comprises 15 residues. With V trimmed by 4 bases and J by 4 bases, 6 bases remained unmatched. The CDR3 reads CASSLSGSTYNEQFF. CDR3 DNA sequence: TGTGCCAGCAGCCTCAGCGGGAGTACGTACAATGAGCAGTTCTTC.

The V gene is TRBV7-9, the J gene TRBJ2-7, with 7 bases that match TRBD2. The CDR3 consists of 13 residues. Trimming removed 5 bases from V and 4 bases from J; junction bases left unmatched: 5. The germline gives CDR1 SEHNR, CDR2 FQNEAQ (reference sequence). As DNA, the CDR3 is TGTGCCAGCAGCCCCCGGCGGGAGTACGAGCAGTACTTC. It is translated as CASSPRREYEQYF.

This chain connects TRBV7-9 to TRBJ1-1; D is undetermined. Trimming pared 1 base from V and 6 bases from J, leaving 9 bases between. CDR1 and CDR2 (germline): SEHNR, FQNEAQ (reference sequence). CDR3 length: 13 residues. CDR3 region: CASSLGPAPEAFF. CDR3 DNA sequence: TGTGCCAGCAGCTTAGGGCCGGCCCCTGAAGCTTTCTTT.

This clone was picked up one time. The rearrangement joins TRBV30 to TRBJ2-5; D possibly matches TRBD1 or TRBD2 (5 bases each). The DNA matches TRBJ2-7 better at its end, which makes the J call doubtful. CDR1 GTSNPN and CDR2 SVGIG come from the germline V gene (reference sequence). The CDR3 runs 12 residues. CDR3 DNA: TGTGCCTGGAATGGGGGAACCTACGAGCAGTACTTC. Amino acids: CAWNGGTYEQYF.

V and J are TRBV30 and TRBJ2-3, with unresolved D. CDR1 is GTSNPN, CDR2 SVGIG, per germline (reference sequence). CDR3 length equals 13 residues. Trimming cost V 3 bases and J 3 bases, with 10 bases left between them. The CDR3 DNA reads TGTGCCTGGAGCGACGGGCTTACAGATACGCAGTATTTT. It specifies CAWSDGLTDTQYF.

The chain couples TRBV9 to TRBJ1-5; no clear D. The CDR3 covers 14 residues. Germline CDR1 is SGDLS and CDR2 is YYNGEE. Trimming took off 1 base at V and 5 bases at J, with 10 bases between the two ends. DNA for the CDR3: TGTGCCAGCAGCGTACAGCCGGGAGATCAGCCCCAGCATTTT. This gives the protein CASSVQPGDQPQHF.

The V gene is TRBV7-9, the J gene TRBJ2-7; D unclear. The ends were cut back, 7 bases at V and 0 bases at J, with 13 bases in the middle. The CDR3 runs to 14 residues. The V gene's germline CDR1 is SEHNR and CDR2 FQNEAQ (reference sequence). The CDR3 region is CASTSPVPSYEQYF. The CDR3 nucleotides are TGTGCCAGCACCTCCCCGGTTCCCTCCTACGAGCAGTACTTC.

The J gene is TRBJ2-7, the V gene TRBV7-9; D not resolved. Germline V lookup: CDR1 SEHNR, CDR2 FQNEAQ (reference sequence). The CDR3 consists of 15 residues. The V end lost 4 bases, the J end lost 1 base, and 14 bases lay between the germline ends. CDR3 sequence: CASSSGPAVSYEQYF. CDR3 coding DNA: TGTGCCAGCAGCTCGGGCCCGGCGGTGTCCTACGAGCAGTACTTC.

This clone was found once. The genes are TRBV19 and TRBJ2-1; TRBD2 might be the D (5 bases). The CDR3 runs to 18 residues. The V end was cut by 1 base, the J end by 0 bases, with 16 bases between. Per the germline V gene, CDR1 is LNHDA and CDR2 is SQIVND (reference sequence). The CDR3 loop reads CASSIVSNSASSYNEQFF. The CDR3 DNA is TGTGCCAGTAGTATAGTCTCCAATAGCGCCAGCTCCTACAATGAGCAGTTCTTC. Looking up the rest from reference TRBV19 and TRBJ2-1 gives the full variable domain: DGGITQSPKYLFRKEGQNVTLSCEQNLNHDAMYWYRQDPGQGLRLIYYSQIVNDFQKGDIAEGYSVSREKKESFPLTVTSAQKNPTAFYLCASSIVSNSASSYNEQFFGPGTRLTVL.

In its sample, this clone was seen once. The gene calls are TRBV4-1 and TRBJ2-5; a weak D match, TRBD1 (6 bases). CDR1 MGHRA and CDR2 YSYEKL come from the germline V gene. The CDR3 contains 14 residues. V lost 6 bases to trimming and J lost 7 bases, with 18 bases between them. The CDR3 region has the DNA TGCGCCAGCAGACCCAATTTAGAAGGGGGGACCCAGTACTTC. Protein product: CASRPNLEGGTQYF.

The genes are TRBV9 and TRBJ2-5; D is possibly TRBD2 (5 bases). From germline, CDR1 is SGDLS and CDR2 YYNGEE. Trimming cost V 2 bases and J 2 bases, with 10 bases left between them. This CDR3 comprises 14 residues. CDR3: CASSVDSAQETQYF. The CDR3 DNA is TGTGCCAGCAGCGTTGATAGCGCACAAGAGACCCAGTACTTC. The full variable domain, in which reference TRBV9 and TRBJ2-5 provide the parts outside the CDR3, is DSGVTQTPKHLITATGQRVTLRCSPRSGDLSVYWYQQSLDQGLQFLIQYYNGEERAKGNILERFSAQQFPDLHSELNLSSLELGDSALYFCASSVDSAQETQYFGPGTRLLVL.

This chain links TRBV7-9 with TRBJ1-5; D is unclear. The V end lost 4 bases, the J end lost 0 bases, and 7 bases lay between the germline ends. Germline assignment: CDR1 SEHNR and CDR2 FQNEAQ (reference sequence). The CDR3 loop spans 14 amino acids. The CDR3 reads CASSSVDSNQPQHF. DNA for the CDR3: TGTGCCAGCAGCTCGGTGGATAGCAATCAGCCCCAGCATTTT. The whole variable domain, filled in from reference TRBV7-9 and TRBJ1-5, reads DTGVSQNPRHKITKRGQNVTFRCDPISEHNRLYWYRQTLGQGPEFLTYFQNEAQLEKSRLLSDRFSAERPKGSFSTLEIQRTEQGDSAMYLCASSSVDSNQPQHFGDGTRLSIL.

The chain is built from TRBV28 and TRBJ2-7; 7 bases are a match to TRBD1. V lost 4 bases, J lost 7 bases, and 13 bases stayed unmatched. This CDR3 has 15 amino acids. CDR1 is MDHEN and CDR2 is SYDVKM in the germline V gene. The DNA of the CDR3 is TGTGCCAGCAGTTGGGGGACGACAGGGACGAGGGAGCAGTACTTC. Protein: CASSWGTTGTREQYF.

The rearrangement uses TRBV18 and TRBJ2-7; tentatively, D is TRBD2 (5 bases). The CDR3 sequence is 14 residues long. Germline CDR1 reads KGHSH; CDR2 reads LQKENI. V was cut by 3 bases and J by 2 bases, with 11 bases left in between. CDR3: CASSPSASPYEQYF. For the CDR3, the DNA is TGTGCCAGCTCACCTTCGGCTAGCCCCTACGAGCAGTACTTC.